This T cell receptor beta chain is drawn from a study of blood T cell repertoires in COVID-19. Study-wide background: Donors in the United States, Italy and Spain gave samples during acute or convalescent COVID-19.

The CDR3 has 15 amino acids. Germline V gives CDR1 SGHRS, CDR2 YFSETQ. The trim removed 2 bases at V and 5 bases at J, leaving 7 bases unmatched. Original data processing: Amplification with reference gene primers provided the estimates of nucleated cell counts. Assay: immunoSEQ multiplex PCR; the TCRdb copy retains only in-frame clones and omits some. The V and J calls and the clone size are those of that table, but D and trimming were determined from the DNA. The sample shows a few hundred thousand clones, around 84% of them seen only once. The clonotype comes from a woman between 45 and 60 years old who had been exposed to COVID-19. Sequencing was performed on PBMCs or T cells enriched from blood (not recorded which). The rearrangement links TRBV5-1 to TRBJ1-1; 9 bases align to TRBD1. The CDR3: CASSFGRQGVTEAFF. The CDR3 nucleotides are TGCGCCAGCAGCTTTGGCAGACAGGGGGTGACTGAAGCTTTCTTT.